This passage covers 23 T cell receptor beta chains from one sample sequenced in a study of T cells in Graves' hyperthyroidism and ophthalmopathy. Amplification of TCR beta CDR3 regions was performed using RNA transcripts as template. An initial round of RT-PCR targeting the TCR CDR3 relied on the HTBI primer set. TCRdb re-called the multiplex PCR reads through MiXCR, storing one row per CDR3 protein. The table records roughly 580,000 distinct CDR3 sequences, under 60% of them present only once. The sequenced material came from peripheral blood or thyroid tissue (not recorded which). The source of these receptors is a woman aged 18 to 35 with Graves' hyperthyroidism.

This clonotype was seen once. The gene calls are TRBV6-1 and TRBJ2-7; 7 nucleotides align to TRBD2. The germline CDR1 and CDR2 sequences are MNHNS and SASEGT. CDR3 size: 14 residues. The ends lost 1 base at V and 5 bases at J; junction bases unmatched: 5. The CDR3 DNA sequence: TGTGCCAGCAGTGAAGGAGCGGGACTCAACGAGCAGTACTTC. Encoded protein: CASSEGAGLNEQYF.

The chain uses TRBV29-1 and TRBJ2-1, with TRBD2 as a possible D gene (5 bases). This CDR3 is 12 amino acids long. CDR1 is SQVTM and CDR2 is ANQGSEA in the germline V gene. The V end lost 3 bases, the J end lost 9 bases, and 12 bases lay between the germline ends. For the CDR3, the DNA is TGCAGCGTTGATTTTGGGGAGCGTGAGCAGTTCTTC. It is translated as CSVDFGEREQFF.

The chain has TRBV19 and TRBJ2-7, with a possible D match to TRBD2 (6 bases). The CDR3 loop spans 15 amino acids. Between the trimmed V and J ends, which lost 5 bases and 2 bases, there was a span of 16 bases. Germline V lookup: CDR1 LNHDA, CDR2 SQIVND (reference sequence). The CDR3 nucleotides read TGTGCCAGTAGTGCTGGAGGAGGGGCCACCTACGAGCAGTACTTC. It is translated as CASSAGGGATYEQYF.

The rearrangement uses TRBV24-1 and TRBJ2-7; D remains unclear. CDR3 length equals 12 residues. CDR1 is KGHDR and CDR2 is SFDVKD in the germline V gene. The V gene lost 2 bases and the J gene lost 7 bases, with 8 bases spanning the gap. CDR3 coding DNA: TGTGCCACCAGTGATTCCCTGGGGGAGCAGTACTTC. Translated: CATSDSLGEQYF.

V and J are TRBV28 and TRBJ2-7; D is undetermined. This CDR3 spans 13 amino acids. V dropped 7 bases and J dropped 2 bases, with 12 bases sitting between them. Germline V gene sequence: CDR1 MDHEN, CDR2 SYDVKM. The chain's CDR3 is CASTLRLTYEQYF. In DNA form, the CDR3 reads TGTGCCAGCACCCTCCGGTTAACCTACGAGCAGTACTTC.

J is TRBJ2-5 and V is TRBV7-8, with D possibly matching TRBD2 (6 bases). With 7 bases removed from V and 0 bases from J, the gap between germline ends came to 15 bases. Looked up from germline, CDR1 is SGHVS and CDR2 is FQNEAQ. CDR3 length: 15 residues. CDR3 nucleotides: TGTGCCAGCATTGGGTCCCGGGGGTACCAAGAGACCCAGTACTTC. This translates into CASIGSRGYQETQYF.

Many counts were recorded for this clonotype. The chain has TRBV15 and TRBJ2-7, with a tentative D call TRBD1 (5 bases). The CDR3 runs to 13 residues. Germline V gene lookup returns CDR1 LNHNV and CDR2 YYDKDF (reference sequence). The V and J ends lost 4 bases and 1 base respectively, with 8 bases between them. CDR3 sequence reads: CATSIGQSYEQYF. In DNA form, the CDR3 reads TGTGCCACCAGCATAGGACAATCCTACGAGCAGTACTTC.

CDR3 bases: TGTGCCAGCACCAGCCCAGGGCAGGGGGATCAGCCCCAGCATTTT. As protein: CASTSPGQGDQPQHF. The chain recombines TRBV7-9 with TRBJ1-5; 7 nucleotides line up with TRBD1. The ends lost 7 bases at V and 5 bases at J; junction bases unmatched: 11. The CDR3 length is 15 residues. Germline V gene sequence: CDR1 SEHNR, CDR2 FQNEAQ (reference sequence).

This clonotype has only a few counts. V and J are TRBV20-1 and TRBJ1-2; 8 positions match TRBD1. The CDR3 has 14 residues. The junction had 5 bases not matched to a gene; V was cut back by 1 base and J by 4 bases. Per the germline V gene, CDR1 is DFQATT and CDR2 is SNEGSKA (reference sequence). The CDR3 nucleotides are TGCAGTGCTAGAGGGTACAGGGGGTTCTATGGCTACACCTTC. It is translated as CSARGYRGFYGYTF.

This chain uses TRBV11-2 with TRBJ1-1, with D unclear. Germline V lookup: CDR1 SGHAT, CDR2 FQNNGV. The CDR3 contains 13 residues. Trimming left V 8 bases short and J 0 bases short, with 10 bases between. Written as DNA, the CDR3 is TGTGCCAGCCGCTGGGCGGTGAACACTGAAGCTTTCTTT. This encodes CASRWAVNTEAFF.

V and J are TRBV7-9 and TRBJ1-5, with D unresolved. V was trimmed by 2 bases and J by 4 bases, leaving 12 bases between them. The CDR3 has 15 amino acids. Germline lookup yields CDR1 SEHNR and CDR2 FQNEAQ (reference sequence). The CDR3 DNA is TGTGCCAGCAGCTTACCCGGCGAAGGGAATCAGCCCCAGCATTTT. Its protein is CASSLPGEGNQPQHF.

This rearrangement joins TRBV7-2 to TRBJ2-5; D tentatively fits TRBD1 or TRBD2 (6 bases each). Trimming pared 4 bases from V and 4 bases from J, leaving 19 bases between. The CDR3 has 16 residues. Germline V gene lookup returns CDR1 SGHTA and CDR2 FQGNSA. This chain's CDR3 is CASSSRGEGIGETQYF. Written as DNA, the CDR3 is TGTGCCAGCAGCTCGAGGGGGGAAGGGATTGGAGAGACCCAGTACTTC. Using reference TRBV7-2 and TRBJ2-5 for the parts outside the CDR3, the full variable domain is GAGVSQSPSNKVTEKGKDVELRCDPISGHTALYWYRQSLGQGLEFLIYFQGNSAPDKSGLPSDRFSAERTGGSVSTLTIQRTQQEDSAVYLCASSSRGEGIGETQYFGPGTRLLVL.

V is TRBV6-2 or TRBV6-3 and J is TRBJ2-5; D possibly matches TRBD1 or TRBD2 (6 bases each). Germline values: CDR1 MNHEY, CDR2 SVGEGT. Trimming took 5 bases from V and 5 from J, leaving 24 bases between them. There are 17 residues in the CDR3. CDR3 residues: CASSESSRGGNGETQYF. The CDR3 DNA is TGTGCCAGCAGTGAATCGAGTAGAGGGGGGAACGGGGAGACCCAGTACTTC.

This clonotype was seen a handful of times. At one of its ends the junction is not consistent with the germline gene, which may arise from a read error. The chain links TRBV10-3 to TRBJ2-7, with TRBD1 as a possible D gene (5 bases). Germline values: CDR1 ENHRY, CDR2 SYGVKD. The CDR3 has 13 amino acids. DNA of the CDR3: TGTGCCAGCAGTGTCAGGGATTCCTACGAGCAGTACTTC. Protein sequence: CASSVRDSYEQYF.

This clonotype was counted a few times. The V and J genes are TRBV7-2 and TRBJ1-2; D may be TRBD1 (5 bases). Between the trimmed V and J ends, which lost 5 bases and 0 bases, there was a span of 19 bases. The CDR3 loop spans 17 amino acids. Germline lookup yields CDR1 SGHTA and CDR2 FQGNSA. The CDR3 DNA sequence: TGTGCCAGCAGCCTCGCTGCCCCGGGGACCACTAACTATGGCTACACCTTC. Translating it yields CASSLAAPGTTNYGYTF.

The table lists this clonotype with a few counts. This rearrangement joins TRBV7-8 to TRBJ1-3; TRBD1 matches at 7 bases. The length of the CDR3 is 14 residues. CDR1 and CDR2 from the germline V gene are SGHVS and FQNEAQ. The trim removed 4 bases at V and 9 bases at J, leaving 9 bases unmatched. CDR3 bases: TGTGCCAGCAGCTCGGGAGGGACAGCTAGCACCATATATTTT. Translated, it gives CASSSGGTASTIYF.

The J gene is TRBJ2-5, the V gene TRBV7-2, with D possibly being TRBD1 (6 bases). Trimming shortened V by 3 bases and J by 11 bases, and 16 bases separated the two germline ends. Germline loops: CDR1 SGHTA, CDR2 FQGNSA. This CDR3 has 13 amino acids. CDR3 in amino acids: CASSFSPGENQYF. The CDR3 bases are TGTGCCAGCAGCTTTAGCCCAGGGGAGAATCAGTACTTC.

This chain uses TRBV20-1 with TRBJ1-2, with a possible D match to TRBD1 (5 bases). The germline V gene has CDR1 DFQATT and CDR2 SNEGSKA (reference sequence). This CDR3 spans 10 amino acids. The CDR3 DNA reads TGCAGCGCAGGGAAGGGCCGCTACACCTTC. Residues: CSAGKGRYTF.

The chain uses TRBV14 and TRBJ2-7; no definite D call. Trimming pared 1 base from V and 2 bases from J, leaving 12 bases between. Germline CDR1 SGHDN, CDR2 FVKESK. The CDR3 length is 15 residues. DNA for the CDR3: TGTGCCAGCAGCCAAGCGGAGACGGAGACCTACGAGCAGTACTTC. It yields the protein CASSQAETETYEQYF. Filled out from reference TRBV14 and TRBJ2-7, the complete variable domain reads EAGVTQFPSHSVIEKGQTVTLRCDPISGHDNLYWYRRVMGKEIKFLLHFVKESKQDESGMPNNRFLAERTGGTYSTLKVQPAELEDSGVYFCASSQAETETYEQYFGPGTRLTVT.

This clonotype was found many times. The chain recombines TRBV7-9 with TRBJ1-6; perhaps TRBD1 as D (6 bases). Germline V lookup: CDR1 SEHNR, CDR2 FQNEAQ (reference sequence). The V end lost 5 bases, the J end lost 12 bases, and 20 bases lay between the germline ends. The CDR3 loop spans 15 amino acids. The CDR3 reads CASSPGTTQGEPLHF. The CDR3 region has the DNA TGTGCCAGCAGCCCAGGGACAACTCAAGGGGAACCCCTCCACTTT.

In regard to this clonotype: A much more abundant neighbour one base away suggests this may be a read error. The V call is TRBV24-1, the J call TRBJ1-4; D is unresolved. Germline lookup yields CDR1 KGHDR and CDR2 SFDVKD. This CDR3 region has 12 residues. The V gene lost 4 bases and the J gene lost 7 bases, with 6 bases spanning the gap. The CDR3 loop reads CATSERGEKLFF. The CDR3, as DNA: TGTGCCACCAGTGAAAGAGGTGAAAAACTGTTTTTT.

This chain uses TRBV29-1 with TRBJ2-2; 10 nucleotides line up with TRBD2. The CDR3 covers 16 residues. Germline-derived CDR1 and CDR2 are SQVTM and ANQGSEA. In nucleotides, the CDR3 is TGCAGTGCTAGCCCCACGAAGCCTAGCGGGAGCGGGGAGCTGTTTTTT. It yields the protein CSASPTKPSGSGELFF.

Comments on this clonotype: Since no conserved phenylalanine or tryptophan closes the CDR3, a read error is the likely cause. J is TRBJ1-1 and V is TRBV7-9; 11 nucleotides agree with TRBD1. This CDR3 region has 16 residues. In germline, CDR1 is SEHNR, CDR2 FQNEAQ (reference sequence). The J segment lost 1 base and the V segment lost 3 bases, leaving 4 bases of the junction unmatched. The CDR3 spells CASSFGQGARNTEAFL. The CDR3 bases are TGTGCCAGCAGCTTCGGACAGGGGGCGCGGAACACTGAAGCTTTCCTT.